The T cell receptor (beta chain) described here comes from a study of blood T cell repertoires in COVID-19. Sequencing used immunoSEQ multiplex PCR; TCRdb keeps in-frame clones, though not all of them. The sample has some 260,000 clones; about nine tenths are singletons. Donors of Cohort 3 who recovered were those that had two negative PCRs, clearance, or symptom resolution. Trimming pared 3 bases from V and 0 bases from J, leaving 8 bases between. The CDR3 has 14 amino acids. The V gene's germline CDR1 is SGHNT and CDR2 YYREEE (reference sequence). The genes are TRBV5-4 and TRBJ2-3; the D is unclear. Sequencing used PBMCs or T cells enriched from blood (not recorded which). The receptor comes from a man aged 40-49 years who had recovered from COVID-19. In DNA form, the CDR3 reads TGTGCCAGCAGCTCGAGAATTAGCACAGATACGCAGTATTTT. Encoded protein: CASSSRISTDTQYF.